The 18 T cell receptor beta chains reported below all come from one sample, sequenced in a study of PD-1 blockade in classical Hodgkin lymphoma (dated by TCRdb to 2019 to 2021). According to the study, the label for this sample's time point signals: cycle 1 day 1 (C1D1), immediately before nivolumab initiation. Every trial patient had relapsed following autologous stem cell transplantation, and prior brentuximab vedotin exposure was what differed among cohorts A, B and C. Library preparation employed the immunoSEQ multiplex PCR assay. Drawn from immuneACCESS, this table holds only the in-frame rearrangements with V and J called that TCRdb kept. Clones are partly lost; checked studies trace under half to an unresolved V gene and leave the rest unexplained. The sample table contains approximately 13,000 clones; only one count was recorded for around four fifths of them. The ten biggest clones cover approximately 22% of the sample.

This sample comprised peripheral blood mononuclear cells (PBMCs), obtained at baseline. The receptor source for this set is a human donor with classical Hodgkin lymphoma.

This rearrangement joins TRBV7-8 to TRBJ1-2; possibly TRBD1 for D (6 bases). V lost 2 bases, J lost 8 bases, and 12 bases lay in between. CDR3 length: 13 amino acids. From germline, CDR1 is SGHVS and CDR2 FQNEAQ. The CDR3 loop reads CASSLRGAVGYTF. The CDR3 bases are TGTGCCAGCAGCTTACGGGGGGCTGTCGGCTACACCTTC.

This sequence joins TRBV2 and TRBJ1-5; 9 bases fit TRBD1. This CDR3 region has 15 residues. Germline V lookup: CDR1 SNHLY, CDR2 FYNNEI. Trimming took 1 base from V and 11 from J; bases not matched to a gene: 9. The CDR3 protein is CASSEDRGQLLAQHF. CDR3 coding DNA: TGTGCCAGCAGTGAAGACAGGGGGCAACTTTTGGCCCAGCATTTT.

The rearrangement uses TRBV7-2 and TRBJ1-2; 8 bases agree with TRBD1. Germline V lookup: CDR1 SGHTA, CDR2 FQGNSA. Trimming took 2 bases from V and 5 from J; bases not matched to a gene: 7. The CDR3 runs 15 residues. The CDR3 sequence is CASSLTWTGLYGYTF. CDR3 sequence (DNA): TGTGCCAGCAGCTTAACCTGGACAGGGTTATATGGCTACACCTTC.

This clone appeared a single time. The chain combines TRBV6-5 with TRBJ2-5; 10 bases agree with TRBD2. Germline CDR1 MNHEY, CDR2 SVGAGI. The CDR3 totals 13 residues. Trimming cost V 5 bases and J 7 bases; bases outside gene matches: 4. The CDR3: CASSLASGGTQYF. CDR3 bases: TGTGCCAGCAGTCTGGCTAGCGGGGGGACCCAGTACTTC.

The chain is built from TRBV18 and TRBJ1-2; the D is unclear. Trimming shortened V by 2 bases and J by 7 bases, and 14 bases separated the two germline ends. This CDR3 is built from 14 residues. Germline CDR1 is KGHSH and CDR2 is LQKENI. CDR3: CASSPNRGLGGYTF. For the CDR3, the DNA is TGTGCCAGCTCACCAAACAGAGGGCTTGGTGGCTACACCTTC.

The chain has TRBV10-3 and TRBJ2-7; 7 nucleotides line up with TRBD2. V lost 7 bases, J lost 0 bases, and 6 bases stayed unmatched. Germline V CDR1 and CDR2: ENHRY, SYGVKD. The CDR3 runs 14 residues. This CDR3 is CAITRGESSYEQYF. CDR3 in DNA: TGTGCCATCACCCGGGGGGAGAGCTCCTACGAGCAGTACTTC.

This chain uses TRBV4-1 with TRBJ1-5, with D maybe TRBD1 (5 bases). This CDR3 is built from 15 residues. Trimming took 3 bases from V and 1 from J, leaving 10 bases between them. Germline V CDR1 and CDR2: MGHRA, YSYEKL. CDR3 protein: CASSQDGASNQPQHF. The CDR3 region has the DNA TGCGCCAGCAGCCAGGACGGGGCGAGCAATCAGCCCCAGCATTTT.

This sequence joins TRBV19 and TRBJ2-2; perhaps TRBD1 as D (6 bases). Trimming shortened V by 4 bases and J by 0 bases, and 12 bases separated the two germline ends. Germline V CDR1 and CDR2: LNHDA, SQIVND (reference sequence). The CDR3 is made up of 16 amino acids. DNA for the CDR3: TGTGCCAGTAGTACCCAGGGACACTCGAACACCGGGGAGCTGTTTTTT. Its protein product is CASSTQGHSNTGELFF.

The chain is built from TRBV5-6 and TRBJ1-1, with D possibly being TRBD1 (6 bases). Trimming removed 1 base from V and 5 bases from J, with 12 bases in between. CDR3 length equals 14 residues. The germline V gene encodes CDR1 SGHDT and CDR2 YYEEEE. The CDR3: CASSLIGGGTEAFF. The CDR3 bases are TGTGCCAGCAGCTTGATAGGGGGAGGGACTGAAGCTTTCTTT.

This chain connects TRBV7-2 to TRBJ2-7; 7 bases agree with TRBD1. The CDR3 runs to 15 residues. Germline V CDR1 and CDR2: SGHTA, FQGNSA. The trim removed 0 bases at V and 0 bases at J, leaving 2 bases unmatched. For the CDR3, the DNA is TGTGCCAGCAGCTTAGCGACAGGGTACTCCTACGAGCAGTACTTC. Residues: CASSLATGYSYEQYF.

This sequence joins TRBV18 and TRBJ1-1; D ambiguous. The CDR3 is made up of 13 amino acids. Per the germline V gene, CDR1 is KGHSH and CDR2 is LQKENI. V shed 4 bases and J shed 2 bases, with 8 bases lying between them. The CDR3 DNA reads as TGTGCCAGCTCACAAAACATCAACACTGAAGCTTTCTTT. It translates to CASSQNINTEAFF.

The rearrangement links TRBV5-1 to TRBJ1-3; no reliable D call. There are 12 residues in the CDR3. Deletions cut 5 bases from V and 4 bases from J, with 7 bases between. From germline, CDR1 is SGHRS and CDR2 YFSETQ. DNA for the CDR3: TGCGCCAGCAGTCTTGACGGAAACACCATATATTTT. Translation gives CASSLDGNTIYF.

The rearrangement links TRBV30 to TRBJ1-5; no clear D gene. Trimming removed 0 bases from V and 4 bases from J, with 7 bases in between. The CDR3 runs 13 residues. The germline CDR1 and CDR2 sequences are GTSNPN and SVGIG (reference sequence). The CDR3 DNA sequence: TGTGCCTGGAGTGTAGCAGGAAATCAGCCCCAGCATTTT. Translated, it gives CAWSVAGNQPQHF.

The rearrangement links TRBV6-5 to TRBJ2-5; D may correspond to TRBD1 or TRBD2 (5 bases each). CDR1 and CDR2 from the germline V gene are MNHEY and SVGAGI. The CDR3 is made up of 13 amino acids. V lost 2 bases to trimming and J lost 5 bases, with 9 bases between them. Here the CDR3 reads CASSYEGEETQYF. The CDR3 region has the DNA TGTGCCAGCAGTTACGAAGGGGAGGAGACCCAGTACTTC.

The CDR3 loop reads CASSSGTGRTEAFF. In nucleotides, the CDR3 is TGTGCCAGCAGTAGTGGGACGGGGAGGACTGAAGCTTTCTTT. The chain is built from TRBV6-5 and TRBJ1-1, with D perhaps matching TRBD1 (5 bases). This CDR3 is 14 amino acids long. V was pared by 5 bases and J by 5 bases, with 15 bases between. Germline CDR1 and CDR2: MNHEY and SVGAGI.

The J gene is TRBJ2-3, the V gene TRBV5-8; D remains ambiguous. Germline CDR1 SGHTS, CDR2 YDEGEE. The CDR3 is 14 residues long. Trimming stripped 4 bases from V and 0 bases from J, with 9 bases between. The CDR3 here is CASSLGRSTDTQYF. As DNA, the CDR3 is TGTGCCAGCAGCCTGGGAAGGAGCACAGATACGCAGTATTTT. Full variable domain (remainder filled in from reference TRBV5-8 and TRBJ2-3): EAGVTQSPTHLIKTRGQQATLRCSPISGHTSVYWYQQALGLGLQFLLWYDEGEERNRGNFPPRFSGRQFPNYSSELNVNALELEDSALYLCASSLGRSTDTQYFGPGTRLTVL.

The chain has TRBV7-3 and TRBJ2-1, with 7 bases fitting TRBD1. The CDR3 spans 14 residues. V was clipped by 2 bases and J by 9 bases; unmatched bases: 7. Germline V lookup: CDR1 SGHTA, CDR2 FQGTGA. CDR3 DNA: TGTGCCAGCAGCTTAGTGTCAGGGACAGCTGAGCAGTTCTTC. Its protein is CASSLVSGTAEQFF.

The rearrangement joins TRBV6-5 to TRBJ1-1; weak D call: TRBD1 (6 bases). The CDR3 consists of 12 residues. V lost 4 bases to trimming and J lost 7 bases, with 10 bases between them. Germline lookup yields CDR1 MNHEY and CDR2 SVGAGI. The CDR3 is CASSFWGREAFF. For the CDR3, the DNA is TGTGCCAGCAGTTTTTGGGGGCGTGAAGCTTTCTTT.